This T cell receptor beta chain came from a study of T cell responses to AZD1222 COVID-19 vaccine. Produced via immunoSEQ multiplex PCR; TCRdb's table is partial and in-frame only. Found here are 150,000 to 190,000 clones, 88% of them singletons; the top ten hold roughly 6.9%. Whole-study results and caveats: Repertoires were obtained solely post-peak T cell response. Mapped onto spike, vaccine-associated CD4 TCRs spanned it and were dominant at 160-218 and 743-854. Baseline testing showed seropositivity in only 5 or 6 AZD1222 recipients. Mostly white British, mostly female donors; authors suggested clonal diversity may be underestimated.

This clone was seen a handful of times. The target antigen is unknown. Germline assignment: CDR1 SGHDT and CDR2 YYEEEE. Germline trimming cut 4 bases from V and 5 bases from J; bases unmatched to any gene: 3. This CDR3 comprises 15 residues. This TCR came from an adult who had recovered from COVID-19. Sample: peripheral blood, taken after recovery from COVID-19. This chain links TRBV5-6 with TRBJ2-2; 12 bases fit TRBD2. DNA of the CDR3: TGTGCCAGCAGCGCTAGCGGGAGGGTGACCGGGGAGCTGTTTTTT. Residues: CASSASGRVTGELFF.